What follows is one TCR beta chain and its context. No antigen is known for it. Cells designated naive CD8 were CD45RO-negative and were positively selected for CCR7, with terminally differentiated effector memory CD45RA+ cells excluded. Nashville, Tennessee was home to all donors, who were Caucasian adults. The data derive from a study of shared clonotypes between healthy human individuals. The repertoire was sequenced with immunoSEQ multiplex PCR; TCRdb's copy has only in-frame clones and lacks some. The table has over 2 million clones, about 94% seen once; the top ten hold 0.9% to 1.4%. Findings of the study overall: Naive subsets generally exceeded memory subsets in estimated richness.

The clonotype comes from a man aged 18-30 years in good health. Specimen: naive CD8+ T cells sorted from blood.

The CDR3: CASSRTGAEQYF. CDR3 bases: TGCGCCAGCAGTAGGACAGGGGCCGAGCAGTACTTC. V and J are TRBV5-1 and TRBJ2-7, with TRBD1 matching 9 bases. V lost 5 bases and J lost 6; bases outside the gene matches: 3. This CDR3 comprises 12 residues. Per the germline V gene, CDR1 is SGHRS and CDR2 is YFSETQ.